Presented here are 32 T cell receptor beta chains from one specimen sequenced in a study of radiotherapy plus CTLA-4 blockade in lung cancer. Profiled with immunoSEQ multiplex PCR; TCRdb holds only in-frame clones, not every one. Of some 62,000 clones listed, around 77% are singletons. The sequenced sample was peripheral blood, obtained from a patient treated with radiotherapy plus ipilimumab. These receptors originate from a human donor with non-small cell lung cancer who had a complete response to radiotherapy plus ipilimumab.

As DNA, the CDR3 is TGTGCCAGCAGTAGACTACGCACAGATACGCAGTATTTT. Protein: CASSRLRTDTQYF. This rearrangement joins TRBV6-1 to TRBJ2-3, with D possibly TRBD2 on 5 matching bases. Germline loops: CDR1 MNHNS, CDR2 SASEGT. The CDR3 covers 13 residues. Deletions cut 5 bases from V and 1 base from J, with 7 bases between.

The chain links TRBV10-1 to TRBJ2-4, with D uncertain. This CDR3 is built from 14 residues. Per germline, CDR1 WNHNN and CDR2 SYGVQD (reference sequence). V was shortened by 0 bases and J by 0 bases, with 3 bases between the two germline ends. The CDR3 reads CASSESLAKNIQYF. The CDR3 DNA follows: TGCGCCAGCAGTGAGTCCTTAGCCAAAAACATTCAGTACTTC.

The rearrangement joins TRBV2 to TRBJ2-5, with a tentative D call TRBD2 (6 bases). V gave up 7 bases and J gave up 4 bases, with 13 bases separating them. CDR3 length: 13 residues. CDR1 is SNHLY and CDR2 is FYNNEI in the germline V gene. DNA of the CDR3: TGTGCCAGCACTCGGGGGAGCGGAGAGACCCAGTACTTC. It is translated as CASTRGSGETQYF.

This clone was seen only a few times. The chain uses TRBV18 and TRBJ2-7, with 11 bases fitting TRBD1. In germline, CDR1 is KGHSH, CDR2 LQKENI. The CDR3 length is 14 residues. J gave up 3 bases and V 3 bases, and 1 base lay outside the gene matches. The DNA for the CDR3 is TGTGCCAGCTCACCGGGGACAGGGGGCTACGAGCAGTACGTC. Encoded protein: CASSPGTGGYEQYV.

The CDR3 sequence is CASSLGPRATGGGNTIYF. In DNA, the CDR3 is TGCGCCAGCAGCTTGGGCCCCCGCGCGACAGGGGGTGGAAACACCATATATTTT. V is TRBV5-1 and J is TRBJ1-3, with 9 bases matching TRBD1. From germline, CDR1 is SGHRS and CDR2 YFSETQ. V dropped 0 bases and J dropped 3; count of bases not matched to a gene: 10. The CDR3 spans 18 residues.

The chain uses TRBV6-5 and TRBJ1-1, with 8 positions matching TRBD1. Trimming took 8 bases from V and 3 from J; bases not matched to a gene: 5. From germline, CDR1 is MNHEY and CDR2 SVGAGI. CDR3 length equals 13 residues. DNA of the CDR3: TGTGCCAGCCGAGACAGGGGCGACACTGAAGCTTTCTTT. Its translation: CASRDRGDTEAFF.

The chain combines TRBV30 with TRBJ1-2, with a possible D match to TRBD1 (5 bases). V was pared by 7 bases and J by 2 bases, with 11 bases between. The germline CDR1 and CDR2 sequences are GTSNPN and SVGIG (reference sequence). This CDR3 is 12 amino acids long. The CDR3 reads CAFEGENYGYTF. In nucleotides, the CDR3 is TGTGCCTTTGAAGGGGAAAACTATGGCTACACCTTC.

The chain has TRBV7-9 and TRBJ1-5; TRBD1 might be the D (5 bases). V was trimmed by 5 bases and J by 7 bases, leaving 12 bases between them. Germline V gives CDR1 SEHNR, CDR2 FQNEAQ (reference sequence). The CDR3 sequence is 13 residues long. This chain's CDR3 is CASSAWDAQPQHF. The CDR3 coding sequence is TGTGCCAGCAGCGCCTGGGACGCGCAGCCCCAGCATTTT.

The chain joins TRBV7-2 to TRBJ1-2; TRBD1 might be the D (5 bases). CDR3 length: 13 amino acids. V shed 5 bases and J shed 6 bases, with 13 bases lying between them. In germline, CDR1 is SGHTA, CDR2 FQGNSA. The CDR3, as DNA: TGTGCCAGCAGCCAACAGGAGGAGGATGGCTACACCTTC. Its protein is CASSQQEEDGYTF.

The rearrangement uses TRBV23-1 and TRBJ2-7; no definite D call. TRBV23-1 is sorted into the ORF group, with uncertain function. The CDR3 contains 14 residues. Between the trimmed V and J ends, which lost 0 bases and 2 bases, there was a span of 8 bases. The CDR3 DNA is TGCGCCAGCAGTCAATCGGGCGGCCCCTACGAGCAGTACGTC. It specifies CASSQSGGPYEQYV.

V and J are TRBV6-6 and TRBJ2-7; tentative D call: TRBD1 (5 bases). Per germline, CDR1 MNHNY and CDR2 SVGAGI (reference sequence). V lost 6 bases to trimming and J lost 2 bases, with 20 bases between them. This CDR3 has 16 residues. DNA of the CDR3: TGTGCCAGCAGCCGACCCAGGACGCAGGGTACCTACGAGCAGTACTTC. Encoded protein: CASSRPRTQGTYEQYF.

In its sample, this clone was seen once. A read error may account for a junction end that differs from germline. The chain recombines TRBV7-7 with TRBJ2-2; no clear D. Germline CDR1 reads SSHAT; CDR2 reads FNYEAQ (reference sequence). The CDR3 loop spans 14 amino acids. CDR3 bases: TGTGCTAGCAGCTTAGGATCCCCTCCGGGGGAGCTGTTTTTT. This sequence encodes CASSLGSPPGELFF. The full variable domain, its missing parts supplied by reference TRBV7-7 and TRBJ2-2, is GAGVSQSPRYKVTKRGQDVTLRCDPISSHATLYWYQQALGQGPEFLTYFNYEAQPDKSGLPSDRFSAERPEGSISTLTIQRTEQRDSAMYRCASSLGSPPGELFFGEGSRLTVL.

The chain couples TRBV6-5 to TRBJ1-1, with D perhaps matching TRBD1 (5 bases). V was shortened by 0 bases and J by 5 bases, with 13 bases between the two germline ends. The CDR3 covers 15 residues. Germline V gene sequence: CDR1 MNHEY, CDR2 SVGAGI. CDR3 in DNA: TGTGCCAGCAGTTACTCGCAGGGAAAAAGAACTGAAGCTTTCTTT. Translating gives CASSYSQGKRTEAFF.

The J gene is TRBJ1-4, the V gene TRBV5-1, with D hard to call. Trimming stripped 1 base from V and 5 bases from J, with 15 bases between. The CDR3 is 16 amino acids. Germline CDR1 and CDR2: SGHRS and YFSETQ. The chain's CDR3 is CASSLYEGGRNEKLFF. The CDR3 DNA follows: TGCGCCAGCAGCTTGTATGAGGGCGGACGGAATGAAAAACTGTTTTTT. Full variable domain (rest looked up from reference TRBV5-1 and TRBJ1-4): KAGVTQTPRYLIKTRGQQVTLSCSPISGHRSVSWYQQTPGQGLQFLFEYFSETQRNKGNFPGRFSGRQFSNSRSEMNVSTLELGDSALYLCASSLYEGGRNEKLFFGSGTQLSVL.

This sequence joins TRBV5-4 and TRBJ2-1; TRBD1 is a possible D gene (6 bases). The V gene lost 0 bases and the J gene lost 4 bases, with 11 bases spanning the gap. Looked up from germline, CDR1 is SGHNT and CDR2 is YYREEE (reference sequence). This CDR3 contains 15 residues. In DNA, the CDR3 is TGTGCCAGCAGCTTGGGGGACCAGGGGTACAATGAGCAGTTCTTC. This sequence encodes CASSLGDQGYNEQFF.

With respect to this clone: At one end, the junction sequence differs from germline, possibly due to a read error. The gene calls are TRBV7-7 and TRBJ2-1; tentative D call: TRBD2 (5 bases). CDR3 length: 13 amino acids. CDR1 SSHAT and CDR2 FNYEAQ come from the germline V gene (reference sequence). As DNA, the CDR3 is TGTGCTAGCAGCTCTAACCCCGGGATGGGGCAGTTCTTC. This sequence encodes CASSSNPGMGQFF. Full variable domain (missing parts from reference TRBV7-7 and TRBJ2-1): GAGVSQSPRYKVTKRGQDVTLRCDPISSHATLYWYQQALGQGPEFLTYFNYEAQPDKSGLPSDRFSAERPEGSISTLTIQRTEQRDSAMYRCASSSNPGMGQFFGPGTRLTVL.

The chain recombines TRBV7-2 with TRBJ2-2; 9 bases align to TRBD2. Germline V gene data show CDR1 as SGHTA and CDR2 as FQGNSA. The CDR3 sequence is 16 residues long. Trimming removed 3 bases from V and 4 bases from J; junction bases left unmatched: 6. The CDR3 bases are TGTGCCAGCAGCTTGGTTAGCGGGAGAATCACCGGGGAGCTGTTTTTT. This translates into CASSLVSGRITGELFF. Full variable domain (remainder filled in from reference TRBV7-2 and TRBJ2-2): GAGVSQSPSNKVTEKGKDVELRCDPISGHTALYWYRQSLGQGLEFLIYFQGNSAPDKSGLPSDRFSAERTGGSVSTLTIQRTQQEDSAVYLCASSLVSGRITGELFFGEGSRLTVL.

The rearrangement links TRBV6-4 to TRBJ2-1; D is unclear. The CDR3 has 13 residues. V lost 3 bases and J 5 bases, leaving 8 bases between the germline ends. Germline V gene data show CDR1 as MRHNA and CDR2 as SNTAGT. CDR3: CASSEGRDNEQFF. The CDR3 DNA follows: TGTGCCAGCAGTGAGGGCAGAGACAATGAGCAGTTCTTC.

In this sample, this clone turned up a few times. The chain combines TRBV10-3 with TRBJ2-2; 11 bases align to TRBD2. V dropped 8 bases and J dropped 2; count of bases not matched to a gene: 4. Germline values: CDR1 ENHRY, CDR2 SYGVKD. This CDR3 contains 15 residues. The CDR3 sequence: CAIGGLAGNTGELFF. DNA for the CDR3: TGTGCCATCGGCGGACTAGCGGGCAACACCGGGGAGCTGTTTTTT.

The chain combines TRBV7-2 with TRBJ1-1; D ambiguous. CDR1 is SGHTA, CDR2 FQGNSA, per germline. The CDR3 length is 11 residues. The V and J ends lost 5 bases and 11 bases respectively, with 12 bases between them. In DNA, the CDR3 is TGTGCCAGCAGCCCCGAGCTAACGGCTTTCTTT. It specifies CASSPELTAFF.

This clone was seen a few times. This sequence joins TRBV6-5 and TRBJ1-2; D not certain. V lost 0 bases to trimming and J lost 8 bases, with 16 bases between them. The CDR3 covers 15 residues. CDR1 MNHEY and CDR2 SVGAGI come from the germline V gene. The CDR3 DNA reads TGTGCCAGCAGTTACTCGCCGGGCTCCGCGGGGGGCTACACCTTC. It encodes CASSYSPGSAGGYTF.

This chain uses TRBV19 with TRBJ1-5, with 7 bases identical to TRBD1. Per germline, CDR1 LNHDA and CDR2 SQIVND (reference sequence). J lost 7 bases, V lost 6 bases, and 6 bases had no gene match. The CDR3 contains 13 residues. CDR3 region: CASRSQGLQPQHF. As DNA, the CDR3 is TGTGCCAGTAGGTCACAGGGGTTGCAGCCCCAGCATTTT.

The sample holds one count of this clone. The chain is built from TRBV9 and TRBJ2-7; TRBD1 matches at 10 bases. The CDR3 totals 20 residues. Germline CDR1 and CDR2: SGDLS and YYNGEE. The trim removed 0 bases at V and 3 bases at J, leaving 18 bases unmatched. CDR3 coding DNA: TGTGCCAGCAGCGTAGGGCCTGGGACAGGGGCGCGGGGGGCTCTCTACGAGCAGTACTTC. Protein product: CASSVGPGTGARGALYEQYF.

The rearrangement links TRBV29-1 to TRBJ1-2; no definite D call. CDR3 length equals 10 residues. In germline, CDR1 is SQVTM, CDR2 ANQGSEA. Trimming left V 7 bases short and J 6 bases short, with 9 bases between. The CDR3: CSALTNGYTF. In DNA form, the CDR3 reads TGCAGCGCCCTAACAAATGGCTACACCTTC.

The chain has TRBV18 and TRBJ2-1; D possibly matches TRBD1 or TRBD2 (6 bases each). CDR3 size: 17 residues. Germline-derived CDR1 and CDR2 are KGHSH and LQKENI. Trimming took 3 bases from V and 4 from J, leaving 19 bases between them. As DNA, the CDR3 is TGTGCCAGCTCACCTCGAGGGGGGCCCTCCAATTACAATGAGCAGTTCTTC. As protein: CASSPRGGPSNYNEQFF.

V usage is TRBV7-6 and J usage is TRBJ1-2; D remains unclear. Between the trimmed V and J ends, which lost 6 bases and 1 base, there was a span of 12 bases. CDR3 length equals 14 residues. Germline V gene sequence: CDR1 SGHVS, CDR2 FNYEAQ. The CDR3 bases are TGTGCCAGCAGTCCCCGAGACGGTAACTATGGCTACACCTTC. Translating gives CASSPRDGNYGYTF.

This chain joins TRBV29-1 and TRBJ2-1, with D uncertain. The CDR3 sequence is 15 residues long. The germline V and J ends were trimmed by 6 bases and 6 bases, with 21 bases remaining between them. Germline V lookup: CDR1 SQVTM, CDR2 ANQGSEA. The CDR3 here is CSVPPAYRASNEQFF. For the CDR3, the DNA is TGCAGCGTACCCCCGGCATACCGGGCCAGCAATGAGCAGTTCTTC.

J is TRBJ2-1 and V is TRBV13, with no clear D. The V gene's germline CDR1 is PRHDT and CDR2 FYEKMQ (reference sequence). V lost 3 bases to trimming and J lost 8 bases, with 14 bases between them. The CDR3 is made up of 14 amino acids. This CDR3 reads CASSLEFSPHEQFF. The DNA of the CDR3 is TGTGCCAGCAGCTTGGAGTTTAGCCCTCATGAGCAGTTCTTC.

The CDR3 coding sequence is TGTGCCAGCAGCTTTTCAGTCGCGGCTGGGCCAGATACGCAGTATTTT. Translating gives CASSFSVAAGPDTQYF. This chain joins TRBV5-8 and TRBJ2-3; no definite D call. Looked up from germline, CDR1 is SGHTS and CDR2 is YDEGEE. This CDR3 spans 16 amino acids. The V gene lost 2 bases and the J gene lost 4 bases, with 17 bases spanning the gap.

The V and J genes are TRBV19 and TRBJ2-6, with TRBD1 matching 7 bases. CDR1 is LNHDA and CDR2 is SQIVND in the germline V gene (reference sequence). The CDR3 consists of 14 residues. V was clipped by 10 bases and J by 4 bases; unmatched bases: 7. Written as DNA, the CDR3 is TGTGCCACCAAGACAGGGTCCGGGGCCAACGTCCTGACTTTC. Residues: CATKTGSGANVLTF. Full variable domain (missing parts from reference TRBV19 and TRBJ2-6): DGGITQSPKYLFRKEGQNVTLSCEQNLNHDAMYWYRQDPGQGLRLIYYSQIVNDFQKGDIAEGYSVSREKKESFPLTVTSAQKNPTAFYLCATKTGSGANVLTFGAGSRLTVL.

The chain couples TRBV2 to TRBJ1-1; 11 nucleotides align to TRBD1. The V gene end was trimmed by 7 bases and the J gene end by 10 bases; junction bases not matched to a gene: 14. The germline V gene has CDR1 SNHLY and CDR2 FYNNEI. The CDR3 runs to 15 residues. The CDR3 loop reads CASNGLGQGVNGAFF. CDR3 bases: TGTGCCAGCAACGGGCTGGGACAGGGGGTTAATGGAGCTTTCTTT. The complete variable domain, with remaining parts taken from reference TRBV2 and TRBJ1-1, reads EPEVTQTPSHQVTQMGQEVILRCVPISNHLYFYWYRQILGQKVEFLVSFYNNEISEKSEIFDDQFSVERPDGSNFTLKIRSTKLEDSAMYFCASNGLGQGVNGAFFGQGTRLTVV.

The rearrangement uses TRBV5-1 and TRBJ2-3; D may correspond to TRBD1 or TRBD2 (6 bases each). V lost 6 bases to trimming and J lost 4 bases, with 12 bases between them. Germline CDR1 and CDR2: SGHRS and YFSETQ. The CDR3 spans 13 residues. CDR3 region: CASTKGDSDTQYF. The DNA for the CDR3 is TGCGCCAGCACTAAGGGGGACTCAGATACGCAGTATTTT. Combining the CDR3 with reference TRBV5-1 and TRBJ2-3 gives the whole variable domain KAGVTQTPRYLIKTRGQQVTLSCSPISGHRSVSWYQQTPGQGLQFLFEYFSETQRNKGNFPGRFSGRQFSNSRSEMNVSTLELGDSALYLCASTKGDSDTQYFGPGTRLTVL.